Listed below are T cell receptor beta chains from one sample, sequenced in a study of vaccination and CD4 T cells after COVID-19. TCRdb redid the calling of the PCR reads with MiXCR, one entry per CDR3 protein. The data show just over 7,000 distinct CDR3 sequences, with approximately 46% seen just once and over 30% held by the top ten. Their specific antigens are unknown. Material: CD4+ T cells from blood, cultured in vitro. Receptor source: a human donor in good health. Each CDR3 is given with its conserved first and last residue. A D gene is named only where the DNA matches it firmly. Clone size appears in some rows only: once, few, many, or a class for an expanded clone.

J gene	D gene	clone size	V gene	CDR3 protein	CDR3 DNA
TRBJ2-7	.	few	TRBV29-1	CSVGDTGYEQYF	TGCAGCGTAGGGGACACGGGGTACGAGCAGTACTTC
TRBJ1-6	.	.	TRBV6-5	CASSWGRNPQGLNSPLHF	TGTGCCAGCAGTTGGGGAAGAAATCCTCAGGGATTAAATTCACCCCTCCACTTT
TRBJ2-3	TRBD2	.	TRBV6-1	CASSPEGTSGGLTDTQYF	TGTGCCAGCAGCCCCGAGGGTACTAGCGGGGGACTCACAGATACGCAGTATTTT
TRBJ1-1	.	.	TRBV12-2	CASRLPGVGNTEAFF	TGTGCAAGTCGCCTACCCGGGGTGGGGAACACTGAAGCTTTCTTT
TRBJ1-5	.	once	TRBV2	CASQGGGQPQHF	TGTGCCAGCCAAGGTGGGGGTCAGCCCCAGCATTTT
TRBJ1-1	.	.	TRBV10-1	CASSEGSGSRKGKAFF	TGCGCCAGCAGTGAGGGCTCGGGCAGCCGAAAAGGGAAAGCTTTCTTT
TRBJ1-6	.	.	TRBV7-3	CASSSKGKGDKDNSPLHF	TGTGCCAGCAGCTCAAAAGGTAAGGGGGACAAAGATAATTCACCCCTCCACTTT
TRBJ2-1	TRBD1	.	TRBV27	CASSWGQTYYNEQFF	TGTGCCAGCAGTTGGGGACAGACCTACTACAATGAGCAGTTCTTC
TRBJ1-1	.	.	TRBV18	CASSPRNEREAFF	TGTGCCAGCTCACCGCGAAACGAACGGGAAGCTTTCTTT
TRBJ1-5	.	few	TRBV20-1	CSARDIAGFRNQPQHF	TGCAGTGCTAGAGACATCGCAGGGTTTCGGAATCAGCCCCAGCATTTT
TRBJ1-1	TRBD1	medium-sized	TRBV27	CASSLRTGVTEAFF	TGTGCCAGCAGTTTGCGGACAGGAGTCACTGAAGCTTTCTTT
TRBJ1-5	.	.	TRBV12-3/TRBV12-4	CASSFEGHGNQPQHF	TGTGCCAGCAGTTTTGAGGGCCATGGCAATCAGCCCCAGCATTTT
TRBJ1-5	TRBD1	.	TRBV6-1	CATSVTGVGQPQHF	TGTGCCACCTCGGTAACAGGGGTTGGTCAGCCCCAGCATTTT
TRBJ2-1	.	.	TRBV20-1	CSAGDPSSYNEQFF	TGCAGTGCCGGGGACCCCAGCTCCTACAATGAGCAGTTCTTC
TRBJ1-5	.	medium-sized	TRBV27	CASSLSEPYQPQHF	TGTGCCAGCAGTTTGTCGGAACCCTATCAGCCCCAGCATTTT
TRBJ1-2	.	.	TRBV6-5	CASSWSQGENGYTF	TGTGCCAGCAGTTGGTCACAGGGAGAGAACGGCTACACCTTC
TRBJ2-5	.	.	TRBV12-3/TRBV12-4	CASSFQGEETQYF	TGTGCCAGCAGTTTCCAGGGAGAGGAGACCCAGTACTTC
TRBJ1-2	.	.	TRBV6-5	CASSSQTSGYTF	TGTGCCAGCAGTTCCCAGACGAGTGGCTACACCTTC
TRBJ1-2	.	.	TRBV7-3	CASSLGGLESF	TGTGCCAGCAGCTTGGGGGGGCTTGAATCTTTC
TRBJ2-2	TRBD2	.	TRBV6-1	CASSRLAFTGELFF	TGTGCCAGCAGTAGACTAGCTTTCACCGGGGAGCTGTTTTTT
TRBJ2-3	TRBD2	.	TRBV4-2	CASSQGVAGLGVADTQYF	TGTGCCAGCAGCCAAGGTGTTGCGGGACTAGGGGTAGCAGATACGCAGTATTTT
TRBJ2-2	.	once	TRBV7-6	CASSLVGVTGGELFF	TGTGCCAGCAGCTTAGTGGGGGTGACGGGCGGGGAGCTGTTTTTT
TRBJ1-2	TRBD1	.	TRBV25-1	CASTEGATNYGYTF	TGTGCCAGCACCGAGGGGGCAACCAACTATGGCTACACCTTC
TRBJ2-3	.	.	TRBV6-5	CASSYRGNTQYF	TGTGCCAGCAGTTACCGGGGAAATACGCAGTATTTT
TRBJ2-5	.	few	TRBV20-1	CSARMNLGGRETQYF	TGCAGTGCTAGGATGAACTTAGGGGGGCGGGAGACCCAGTACTTC
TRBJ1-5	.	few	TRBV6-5	CASSYSYEGGGQPQHF	TGTGCCAGCAGTTACTCGTATGAGGGCGGAGGTCAGCCCCAGCATTTT
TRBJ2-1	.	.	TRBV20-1	CSAARREQFF	TGCAGTGCTGCGCGGCGTGAGCAGTTCTTC
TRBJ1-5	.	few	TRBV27	CASSLQGGVGQPQHF	TGTGCCAGCAGTTTGCAGGGCGGGGTTGGTCAGCCCCAGCATTTT
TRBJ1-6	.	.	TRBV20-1	CSAREQRRAENSPLHF	TGCAGTGCTAGGGAGCAGAGAAGAGCCGAAAATTCACCCCTCCACTTT
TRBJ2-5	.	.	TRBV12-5	CASGPPAETQYF	TGTGCTAGTGGTCCCCCTGCAGAGACCCAATACTTC
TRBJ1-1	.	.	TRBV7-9	CASSLKVGTEAFF	TGTGCCAGCAGCTTAAAAGTCGGCACTGAAGCTTTCTTT
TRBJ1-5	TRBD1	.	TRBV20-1	CSARDRISNQPQHF	TGCAGTGCCAGGGACAGGATCAGTAATCAGCCCCAGCATTTT
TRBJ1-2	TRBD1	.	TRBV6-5	CASSYSRAGGDYGYTF	TGTGCCAGCAGTTACTCGAGGGCAGGGGGGGACTATGGCTACACCTTC
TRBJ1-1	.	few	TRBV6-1	CASSSSGPLNTEAFF	TGTGCCAGCAGCTCCTCCGGGCCGTTGAACACTGAAGCTTTCTTT
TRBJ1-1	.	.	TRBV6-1	CASNPAGRTEAFF	TGTGCCAGCAACCCGGCGGGTCGGACTGAAGCTTTCTTT
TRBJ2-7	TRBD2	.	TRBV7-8	CASSRELAGEISYEQYF	TGTGCCAGCAGTCGAGAACTCGCGGGGGAAATCTCCTACGAGCAGTACTTC
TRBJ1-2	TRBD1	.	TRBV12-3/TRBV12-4	CASSFNDRAYGYTF	TGTGCCAGCAGTTTTAACGACAGGGCCTATGGCTACACCTTC
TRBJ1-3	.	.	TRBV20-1	CSVQDSGNTIYF	TGCAGTGTTCAGGACTCTGGAAACACCATATATTTT
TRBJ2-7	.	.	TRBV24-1	CATSASGSYEQYF	TGTGCCACCAGTGCCTCCGGCTCCTACGAGCAGTACTTC
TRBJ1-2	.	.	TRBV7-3	CASSSEVQGYTF	TGTGCCAGCAGCTCGGAGGTCCAAGGCTACACCTTC
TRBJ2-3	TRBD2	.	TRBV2	CASGLAGSTDTQYF	TGTGCCAGCGGACTAGCGGGGAGCACAGATACGCAGTATTTT
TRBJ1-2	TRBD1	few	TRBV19	CATAPQQGAYGYTF	TGTGCCACCGCCCCCCAACAGGGGGCCTATGGCTACACCTTC
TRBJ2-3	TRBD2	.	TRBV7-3	CASSLVGTSLSDTQYF	TGTGCCAGCAGCTTAGTCGGGACTAGTCTTTCAGATACGCAGTATTTT
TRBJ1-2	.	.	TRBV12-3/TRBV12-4	CASSFSIGKDGYTF	TGTGCCAGCAGTTTCTCCATTGGCAAAGATGGCTACACCTTC
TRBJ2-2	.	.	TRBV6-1	CASTEGTAGELFF	TGTGCCAGCACCGAGGGAACGGCCGGGGAGCTGTTTTTT
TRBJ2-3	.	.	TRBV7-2	CASSQSTDTQYF	TGTGCCAGCAGCCAGAGCACAGATACGCAGTATTTT
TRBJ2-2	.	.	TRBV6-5	CASSYVGGPSDTGELFF	TGTGCCAGCAGTTACGTGGGGGGGCCGAGTGACACCGGGGAGCTGTTTTTT
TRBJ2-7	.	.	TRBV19	CASSIDPTVAEQYF	TGTGCCAGTAGTATAGACCCGACAGTCGCCGAGCAGTACTTC
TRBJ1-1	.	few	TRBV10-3	CAISESSWYAFF	TGTGCCATCAGTGAGTCGTCGTGGTATGCTTTCTTT
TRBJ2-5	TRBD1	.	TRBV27	CASSHGQGIETQYF	TGTGCCAGCAGCCACGGACAGGGAATCGAGACCCAGTACTTC
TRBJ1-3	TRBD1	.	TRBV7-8	CASSLQGGGNTIYF	TGTGCCAGCAGCTTACAGGGGGGGGGAAACACCATATATTTT
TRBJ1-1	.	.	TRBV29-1	CSVEVRGRRAGAFF	TGCAGCGTTGAAGTAAGAGGGAGAAGGGCTGGGGCTTTCTTT
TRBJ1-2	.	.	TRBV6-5	CASSYLGQTYGYTF	TGTGCCAGCAGTTACCTAGGGCAGACCTATGGCTACACCTTC
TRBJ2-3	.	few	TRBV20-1	CSGIQGYTDTQYF	TGCAGTGGGATACAGGGATACACAGATACGCAGTATTTT
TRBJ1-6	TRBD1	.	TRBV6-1	CASTRTGGVNNSPLHF	TGTGCCAGCACCCGGACAGGGGGCGTTAATAATTCACCCCTCCACTTT
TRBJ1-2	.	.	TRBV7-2	CASSFRDFRVYGYTF	TGTGCCAGCAGCTTTAGGGACTTTAGGGTCTATGGCTACACCTTC
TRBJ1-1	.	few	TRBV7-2	CASSLGWNTEAFF	TGTGCCAGCAGCTTAGGATGGAACACTGAAGCTTTCTTT
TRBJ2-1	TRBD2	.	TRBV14	CASSHLAGGDEQFF	TGTGCCAGCAGCCACCTAGCGGGGGGTGATGAGCAGTTCTTC
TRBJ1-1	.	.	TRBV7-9	CASSPTVNEAFF	TGTGCCAGCAGCCCGACAGTAAACGAAGCTTTCTTT